These 9 T cell receptor beta chains share one sample of origin, sequenced in a study of vaccination and CD4 T cells after COVID-19. For these receptors, no antigen is known. The sample's treatment: roughly 10-day PBMC culture with coronavirus spike peptide pools or control peptides (ViraFEST assay). An Oncomine TCR Beta short-read assay was used to sequence the DNA from cultured CD4+ T cells. One entry per CDR3 protein results from TCRdb running MiXCR on the PCR reads. The data contain around 19,000 distinct CDR3 sequences, around half of them singletons. Sequenced: CD4+ T cells from blood, cultured in vitro. The receptors were sampled from a human donor who had recovered from COVID-19.

The rearrangement joins TRBV5-1 to TRBJ1-5; TRBD1 matches 9 bases. Germline lookup yields CDR1 SGHRS and CDR2 YFSETQ. The CDR3 sequence is 15 residues long. After removal of 0 bases from V and 4 bases from J, the junction contained 2 bases not matched to a gene. CDR3 DNA sequence: TGCGCCAGCAGCTTGGGGACAGGGGCAAATCAGCCCCAGCATTTT. Residues: CASSLGTGANQPQHF.

This sequence joins TRBV6-5 and TRBJ2-5; 13 positions agree with TRBD2. The CDR3 is made up of 16 amino acids. The germline V gene has CDR1 MNHEY and CDR2 SVGAGI. The J segment lost 5 bases and the V segment lost 4 bases, leaving 7 bases of the junction unmatched. CDR3 amino acids: CASSSAGLAGSETQYF. The CDR3 bases are TGTGCCAGCAGTTCCGCGGGACTAGCGGGGTCCGAGACCCAGTACTTC.

The chain couples TRBV20-1 to TRBJ1-2; 12 positions match TRBD1. From germline, CDR1 is DFQATT and CDR2 SNEGSKA (reference sequence). J gave up 0 bases and V 5 bases, and 13 bases lay outside the gene matches. This CDR3 is 18 amino acids long. The CDR3 region has the DNA TGCAGTGCTGGACCCACCGGGACAGGGGGCCAAGCTAACTATGGCTACACCTTC. Protein product: CSAGPTGTGGQANYGYTF.

This clonotype was found a few times. This chain uses TRBV7-9 with TRBJ2-3, with a possible D match to TRBD2 (7 bases). Trimming removed 5 bases from V and 1 base from J, with 19 bases in between. This CDR3 is 17 amino acids long. CDR1 and CDR2 from the germline V gene are SEHNR and FQNEAQ (reference sequence). The CDR3 sequence is CASSPGVGLAGTDTQYF. As DNA, the CDR3 is TGTGCCAGCAGCCCAGGGGTGGGCCTAGCGGGCACAGATACGCAGTATTTT. Full variable domain (remainder filled in from reference TRBV7-9 and TRBJ2-3): DTGVSQNPRHKITKRGQNVTFRCDPISEHNRLYWYRQTLGQGPEFLTYFQNEAQLEKSRLLSDRFSAERPKGSFSTLEIQRTEQGDSAMYLCASSPGVGLAGTDTQYFGPGTRLTVL.

Only a few counts were recorded for this clonotype. The chain is built from TRBV10-3 and TRBJ2-1; TRBD2 aligns across 8 bases. There are 14 residues in the CDR3. With V trimmed by 8 bases and J by 2 bases, 5 bases remained unmatched. Germline CDR1 and CDR2: ENHRY and SYGVKD. The CDR3 sequence is CAIGRREAYNEQFF. In DNA, the CDR3 is TGTGCCATCGGTCGGCGGGAGGCCTACAATGAGCAGTTCTTC.

There are a few counts of this clonotype. The genes are TRBV6-1 and TRBJ2-5, with TRBD2 identical over 11 bases. The germline CDR1 and CDR2 sequences are MNHNS and SASEGT. V was pared by 4 bases and J by 3 bases, with 10 bases of the junction left unmatched. The CDR3 sequence is 17 residues long. The CDR3: CASSVRPRGLAEETQYF. CDR3 nucleotide sequence: TGTGCCAGCAGTGTTCGACCCCGGGGACTAGCGGAAGAGACCCAGTACTTC.

The rearrangement uses TRBV19 and TRBJ1-2; TRBD1 matches at 7 bases. The CDR3 consists of 13 residues. CDR1 LNHDA and CDR2 SQIVND come from the germline V gene (reference sequence). Trimming removed 10 bases from V and 2 bases from J; junction bases left unmatched: 7. CDR3 in DNA: TGTGCCACCTCTCCGGGACAGAACTATGGCTACACCTTC. It yields the protein CATSPGQNYGYTF. The whole variable domain, filled in from reference TRBV19 and TRBJ1-2, reads DGGITQSPKYLFRKEGQNVTLSCEQNLNHDAMYWYRQDPGQGLRLIYYSQIVNDFQKGDIAEGYSVSREKKESFPLTVTSAQKNPTAFYLCATSPGQNYGYTFGSGTRLTVV.

The genes are TRBV7-8 and TRBJ2-7; tentative D call: TRBD1 (6 bases). Germline lookup yields CDR1 SGHVS and CDR2 FQNEAQ. V gave up 0 bases and J gave up 1 base, with 13 bases separating them. The CDR3 has 16 residues. The CDR3 nucleotides read TGTGCCAGCAGCTTAGCAATCTGGGACAAATCCTACGAGCAGTACTTC. It is translated as CASSLAIWDKSYEQYF.

V gene TRBV29-1 combines with J gene TRBJ1-1; D perhaps matches TRBD1 (6 bases). Germline V gene data show CDR1 as SQVTM and CDR2 as ANQGSEA. V lost 3 bases and J lost 10, with 15 bases in between. The CDR3 spans 12 residues. CDR3 amino acids: CSVETVGGGAFF. The CDR3 DNA reads TGCAGCGTTGAGACAGTAGGGGGTGGAGCTTTCTTT.